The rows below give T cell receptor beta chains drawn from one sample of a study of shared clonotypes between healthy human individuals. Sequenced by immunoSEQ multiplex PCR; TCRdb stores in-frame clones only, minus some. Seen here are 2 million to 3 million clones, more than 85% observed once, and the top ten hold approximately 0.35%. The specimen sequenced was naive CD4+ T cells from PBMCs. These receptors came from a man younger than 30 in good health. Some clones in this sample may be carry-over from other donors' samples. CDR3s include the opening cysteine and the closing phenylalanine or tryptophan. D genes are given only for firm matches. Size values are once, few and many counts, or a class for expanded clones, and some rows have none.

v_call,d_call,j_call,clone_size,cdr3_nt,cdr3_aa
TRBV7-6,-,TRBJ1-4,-,TGTGCCAGCAGCTTGGGTCCTACAACTAATGAAAAACTGTTTTTT,CASSLGPTTNEKLFF
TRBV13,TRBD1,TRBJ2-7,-,TGTGCCAGCAGCCGGAGCCAGGACAGGGTATCCCACGAGCAGTACTTC,CASSRSQDRVSHEQYF
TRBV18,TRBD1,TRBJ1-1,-,TGTGCCAGCTCACGTGCCGGGACAGGGGGCCCCGAAGCTTTCTTT,CASSRAGTGGPEAFF
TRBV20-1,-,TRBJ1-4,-,TGCAGTGCTAGGAACAGGACGGAACTGTTTTTT,CSARNRTELFF
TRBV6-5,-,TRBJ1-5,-,TGTGCCAGCAGGCGACAGGTTAATCAGCCCCAGCATTTT,CASRRQVNQPQHF
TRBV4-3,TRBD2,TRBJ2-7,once,TGCGCCAGCAGCCAAAGGACTAGCGGCTACTACGAGCAGTACTTC,CASSQRTSGYYEQYF
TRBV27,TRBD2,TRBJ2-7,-,TGTGCCAGCAGTTTATCTAGCGGGAGCTCCTACGAGCAGTACTTC,CASSLSSGSSYEQYF
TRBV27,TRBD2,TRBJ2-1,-,TGTGCCAGCATCCCAGGAGCGGGGAGCTCCTACAATGAGCAGTTCTTC,CASIPGAGSSYNEQFF
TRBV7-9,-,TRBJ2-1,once,TGTGCCAGCAGCCGTCACAATGAGCAGTTCTTC,CASSRHNEQFF
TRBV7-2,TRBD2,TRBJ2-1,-,TGTGCCAGCAGCTTAAGATTAGGACTAGCCGGTTCCTACAATGAGCAGTTCTTC,CASSLRLGLAGSYNEQFF
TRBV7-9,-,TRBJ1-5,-,TGTGCCAGCAGCTTAGTCTCCGATCAGCCCCAGCATTTT,CASSLVSDQPQHF
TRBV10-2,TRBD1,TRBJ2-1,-,TGCGCCAGCAGTGGCCGGACAGGGTCCTACAATGAGCAGTTCTTC,CASSGRTGSYNEQFF
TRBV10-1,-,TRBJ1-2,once,TGCGCCAGCAGTGCCGGACCTAGTGCGGGCTACACCTTC,CASSAGPSAGYTF
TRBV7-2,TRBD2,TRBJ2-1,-,TGTGCCAGCAGCTTAGATGCGGGAGGGCCCCAGTTCTTC,CASSLDAGGPQFF
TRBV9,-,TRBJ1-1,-,TGTGCCAGCAGCGTTGGGGGACGGAACACTGAAGCTTTCTTT,CASSVGGRNTEAFF